This T cell receptor beta chain came from a study of beta chain features in type 1 diabetes. The study, taken as a whole, reports: For Type 1 diabetes patients, all four CD4+ subsets carried TCRB CDR3s that were moderately but significantly shorter.

This clone appeared a few times. As yet, its antigen is unknown. Of the isolated RNA, all was reverse transcribed, and so the sequenced material was expressed TCRB transcripts. Repertoires were generated with immunoSEQ multiplex PCR, while TCRdb's copy carries only in-frame clones and drops some. In the table there are almost 350,000 clones, roughly a tenth of which are singletons. Per the germline V gene, CDR1 is KGHSH and CDR2 is LQKENI. Trimming removed 3 bases from V and 4 bases from J, with 16 bases in between. The CDR3 runs to 15 residues. This TCR was sampled from a man between 25 and 39 years old with type 1 diabetes. The chain links TRBV18 to TRBJ2-7; possibly TRBD2 for D (7 bases). The sample comprised central memory CD4+ T cells from blood. CDR3 sequence (DNA): TGTGCCAGCTCACCCCTAAGGGGGGGCGATTACGAGCAGTACTTC. Its translation: CASSPLRGGDYEQYF.